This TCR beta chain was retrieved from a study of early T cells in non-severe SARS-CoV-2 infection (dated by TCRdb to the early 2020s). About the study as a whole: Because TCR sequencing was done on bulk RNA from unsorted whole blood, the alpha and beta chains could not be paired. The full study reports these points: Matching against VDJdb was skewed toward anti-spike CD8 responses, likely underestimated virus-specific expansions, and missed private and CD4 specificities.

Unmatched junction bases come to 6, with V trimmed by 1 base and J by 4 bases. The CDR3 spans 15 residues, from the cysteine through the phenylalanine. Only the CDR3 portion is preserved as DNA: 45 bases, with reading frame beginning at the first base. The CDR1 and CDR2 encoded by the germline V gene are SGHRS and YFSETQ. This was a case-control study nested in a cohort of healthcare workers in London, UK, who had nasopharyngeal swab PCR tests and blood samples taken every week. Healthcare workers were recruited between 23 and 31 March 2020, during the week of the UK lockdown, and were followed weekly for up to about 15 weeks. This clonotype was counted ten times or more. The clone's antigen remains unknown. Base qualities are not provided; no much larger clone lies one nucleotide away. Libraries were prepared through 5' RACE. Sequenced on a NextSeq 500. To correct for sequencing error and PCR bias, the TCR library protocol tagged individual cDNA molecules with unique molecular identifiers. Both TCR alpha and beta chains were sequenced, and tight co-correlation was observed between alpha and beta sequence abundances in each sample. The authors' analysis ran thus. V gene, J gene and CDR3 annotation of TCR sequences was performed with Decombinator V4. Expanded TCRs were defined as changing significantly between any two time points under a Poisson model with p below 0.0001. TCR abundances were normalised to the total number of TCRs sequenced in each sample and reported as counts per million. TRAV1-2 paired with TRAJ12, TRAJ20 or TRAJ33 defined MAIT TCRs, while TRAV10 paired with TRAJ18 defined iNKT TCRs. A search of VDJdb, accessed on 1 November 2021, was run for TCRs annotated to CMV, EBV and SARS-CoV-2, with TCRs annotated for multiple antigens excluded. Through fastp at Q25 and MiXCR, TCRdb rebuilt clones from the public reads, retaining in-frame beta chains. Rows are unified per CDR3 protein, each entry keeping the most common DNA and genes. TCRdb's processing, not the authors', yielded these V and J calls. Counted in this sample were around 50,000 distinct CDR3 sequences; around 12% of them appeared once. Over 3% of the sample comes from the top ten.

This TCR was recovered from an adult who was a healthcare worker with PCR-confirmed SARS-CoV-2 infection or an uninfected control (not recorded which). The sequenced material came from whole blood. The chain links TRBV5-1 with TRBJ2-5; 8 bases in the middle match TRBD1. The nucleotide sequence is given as TGCGCCAGCAGCTTGCAGGGGGCCTACGGAGAGACCCAGTACTTC. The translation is CASSLQGAYGETQYF.